These 28 T cell receptor beta chains were all obtained from the same sample, sequenced in a study of blood T cell repertoires in COVID-19 (dated by TCRdb to the early 2020s). The protocol used for the library was the immunoSEQ multiplex PCR assay. TCRdb carries this immuneACCESS record with in-frame sequences only. Its versions omit some clonotypes, under half of them owing to an unresolved V gene in the studies checked, with the rest unexplained. This sample gives 250,000 to 350,000 clones in total; approximately 85% of them show up just once. In total, the top ten clones hold roughly 0.94% of the sample. Sequencing was done on a sample of peripheral blood. These receptor sequences come from a human donor with COVID-19, enrolled during active disease. The donor label of this sample is uncertain.

This rearrangement joins TRBV28 to TRBJ1-6, with a possible D match to TRBD1 (5 bases). CDR1 MDHEN and CDR2 SYDVKM come from the germline V gene. The CDR3 runs 17 residues. The V end lost 3 bases, the J end lost 0 bases, and 12 bases lay between the germline ends. The CDR3 region is CASSLWRGLSYNSPLHF. CDR3 nucleotide sequence: TGTGCCAGCAGTTTGTGGAGGGGCCTCTCCTATAATTCACCCCTCCACTTT.

J is TRBJ2-5 and V is TRBV15; possible D gene TRBD2, 6 bases. The CDR3 has 16 amino acids. Germline CDR1 LNHNV, CDR2 YYDKDF (reference sequence). The V and J ends lost 3 bases and 5 bases respectively, with 19 bases between them. CDR3 bases: TGTGCCACCAGCAGTCAAGGAGGGGCCCAGGGCGAGACCCAGTACTTC. The encoded protein is CATSSQGGAQGETQYF.

J is TRBJ1-3 and V is TRBV7-2, with D unclear. V shed 1 base and J shed 0 bases, with 7 bases lying between them. The CDR3 runs 15 residues. Germline V gene data show CDR1 as SGHTA and CDR2 as FQGNSA. Written as DNA, the CDR3 is TGTGCCAGCAGCTTAGGTGTCTCCTCTGGAAACACCATATATTTT. As protein: CASSLGVSSGNTIYF.

This chain links TRBV27 with TRBJ1-5; D ambiguous. V lost 5 bases, J lost 0 bases, and 5 bases lay in between. Germline assignment: CDR1 MNHEY and CDR2 SMNVEV (reference sequence). The CDR3 contains 13 residues. CDR3 nucleotides: TGTGCCAGCAGTGGAGATAGCAATCAGCCCCAGCATTTT. This translates into CASSGDSNQPQHF.

The CDR3 DNA reads TGTGCCACCAGCTTCGGGACAGGGGATCGTAATCAGCCCCAGCATTTT. As protein: CATSFGTGDRNQPQHF. The gene calls are TRBV15 and TRBJ1-5; 10 nucleotides match TRBD1. CDR1 and CDR2 from the germline V gene are LNHNV and YYDKDF (reference sequence). The junction had 8 bases not matched to a gene; V was cut back by 5 bases and J by 4 bases. This CDR3 has 16 residues.

The genes are TRBV5-1 and TRBJ2-1; 11 nucleotides agree with TRBD2. J lost 6 bases, V lost 0 bases, and 2 bases had no gene match. CDR1 and CDR2 from the germline V gene are SGHRS and YFSETQ. CDR3 size: 15 residues. The CDR3 loop is CASSLELAGVNEQFF. The CDR3 bases are TGCGCCAGCAGCTTGGAACTAGCGGGAGTCAATGAGCAGTTCTTC.

As concerns this clone: The same CDR3 is also encoded by other DNA sequences in this sample. The chain combines TRBV5-1 with TRBJ2-1; the match to TRBD2 covers 8 bases. The V gene end was trimmed by 0 bases and the J gene end by 4 bases; junction bases not matched to a gene: 3. This CDR3 spans 15 amino acids. Germline loops: CDR1 SGHRS, CDR2 YFSETQ. The CDR3 reads CASSLAGRDYNEQFF. In DNA, the CDR3 is TGCGCCAGCAGCTTGGCCGGGAGGGATTACAATGAGCAGTTCTTC.

The chain combines TRBV27 with TRBJ2-7; tentative D call: TRBD2 (5 bases). Trimming stripped 6 bases from V and 3 bases from J, with 12 bases between. This CDR3 region has 13 residues. Germline lookup yields CDR1 MNHEY and CDR2 SMNVEV (reference sequence). CDR3 in DNA: TGTGCCAGCAGCGACGCGGGCCGCTACGAGCAGTACTTC. This encodes CASSDAGRYEQYF.

The chain combines TRBV5-1 with TRBJ1-2; TRBD1 matches at 9 bases. Germline CDR1 is SGHRS and CDR2 is YFSETQ. V dropped 1 base and J dropped 4; count of bases not matched to a gene: 5. The CDR3 has 15 residues. CDR3 protein: CASSLSTGGFYGYTF. The CDR3 DNA is TGCGCCAGCAGCTTGAGTACAGGGGGCTTCTATGGCTACACCTTC.

This rearrangement joins TRBV5-4 to TRBJ1-4, with 7 bases matching TRBD1. The ends lost 4 bases at V and 8 bases at J; junction bases unmatched: 11. CDR1 is SGHNT and CDR2 is YYREEE in the germline V gene (reference sequence). The CDR3 has 15 residues. The CDR3: CASSLRGTDVEKLFF. In DNA, the CDR3 is TGTGCCAGCAGCCTTAGAGGGACAGATGTGGAAAAACTGTTTTTT.

There are a few counts of this clone. The chain has TRBV28 and TRBJ1-2, with D possibly being TRBD1 (5 bases). The CDR3 has 16 amino acids. V lost 3 bases to trimming and J lost 1 base, with 15 bases between them. Germline V CDR1 and CDR2: MDHEN, SYDVKM. CDR3 DNA sequence: TGTGCCAGCAGTTTGCCGCTGGGGAGGGGTAACTATGGCTACACCTTC. Its translation: CASSLPLGRGNYGYTF.

This clone was seen just once. The chain links TRBV6-2 or TRBV6-3 to TRBJ1-1; 7 positions match TRBD1. Trimming cost V 5 bases and J 3 bases; bases outside gene matches: 9. CDR1 and CDR2 from the germline V gene are MNHEY and SVGEGT. The CDR3 consists of 15 residues. The CDR3 sequence is CASSLRPQGYTEAFF. CDR3 coding DNA: TGTGCCAGCAGTCTACGGCCACAGGGGTACACTGAAGCTTTCTTT.

The chain carries TRBV5-3 and TRBJ2-1, with 9 bases fitting TRBD2. TRBV5-3 is assigned to the ORF class and has an uncertain function. CDR3 size: 18 residues. V dropped 10 bases and J dropped 0; count of bases not matched to a gene: 17. CDR3 loop: CAGAPNRTSENSYNEQFF. In DNA form, the CDR3 reads TGTGCCGGGGCCCCAAATAGGACTAGCGAAAACTCCTACAATGAGCAGTTCTTC.

V and J are TRBV5-1 and TRBJ1-1, with TRBD1 matching 7 bases. CDR1 and CDR2 (germline): SGHRS, YFSETQ. The J segment lost 3 bases and the V segment lost 4 bases, leaving 9 bases of the junction unmatched. This CDR3 contains 15 residues. The CDR3 nucleotides read TGCGCCAGCAGCCCCGGGGACAGATCCTACACTGAAGCTTTCTTT. As protein: CASSPGDRSYTEAFF.

The chain recombines TRBV28 with TRBJ2-3; possibly TRBD2 for D (6 bases). The CDR3 is 18 amino acids. Between the trimmed V and J ends, which lost 6 bases and 4 bases, there was a span of 26 bases. Looked up from germline, CDR1 is MDHEN and CDR2 is SYDVKM. CDR3 DNA: TGTGCCAGCAGCCCTGGGTCGGCTAGCGTTTTGTTGCCAGATACGCAGTATTTT. It codes for CASSPGSASVLLPDTQYF.

The V gene is TRBV11-1, the J gene TRBJ1-1, with D hard to call. The V and J ends lost 0 bases and 4 bases respectively, with 6 bases between them. The CDR3 totals 13 residues. CDR1 and CDR2 (germline): SGHAT, FQDESV (reference sequence). The CDR3 DNA is TGTGCCAGCAGCTTAGCTCCGAGCACTGAAGCTTTCTTT. Protein sequence: CASSLAPSTEAFF. The variable domain in full, completed from reference TRBV11-1 and TRBJ1-1, reads EAEVAQSPRYKITEKSQAVAFWCDPISGHATLYWYRQILGQGPELLVQFQDESVVDDSQLPKDRFSAERLKGVDSTLKIQPAELGDSAMYLCASSLAPSTEAFFGQGTRLTVV.

The V call is TRBV15, the J call TRBJ1-2, with no clear D. This CDR3 contains 14 residues. Trimming pared 0 bases from V and 2 bases from J, leaving 7 bases between. CDR1 and CDR2 (germline): LNHNV, YYDKDF (reference sequence). Here the CDR3 reads CATSRDKQNYGYTF. DNA for the CDR3: TGTGCCACCAGCAGAGATAAACAGAACTATGGCTACACCTTC.

This chain uses TRBV4-1 with TRBJ2-2; tentative D call: TRBD1 (6 bases). Germline values: CDR1 MGHRA, CDR2 YSYEKL. The CDR3 contains 16 residues. V lost 8 bases and J 3 bases, leaving 19 bases between the germline ends. The CDR3 loop is CASWGLGLSYTGELFF. The CDR3 nucleotides are TGCGCCAGCTGGGGGCTAGGACTCTCCTACACCGGGGAGCTGTTTTTT.

This clone was picked up one time. V gene TRBV14 combines with J gene TRBJ2-2, with D hard to call. CDR1 and CDR2 (germline): SGHDN, FVKESK. CDR3 length: 17 amino acids. Trimming shortened V by 0 bases and J by 0 bases, and 11 bases separated the two germline ends. The CDR3 DNA is TGTGCCAGCAGCCAAGACCTGGTTCCGGCGAACACCGGGGAGCTGTTTTTT. Translation: CASSQDLVPANTGELFF.

The chain couples TRBV7-2 to TRBJ2-3, with D hard to call. The CDR3 sequence is 13 residues long. Trimming took 5 bases from V and 2 from J, leaving 8 bases between them. Germline CDR1 reads SGHTA; CDR2 reads FQGNSA. CDR3: CASSGRVTDTQYF. In DNA form, the CDR3 reads TGTGCCAGCAGCGGTCGGGTCACAGATACGCAGTATTTT.

The chain recombines TRBV30 with TRBJ2-5, with TRBD1 matching 7 bases. The CDR3 is 13 amino acids. Germline loops: CDR1 GTSNPN, CDR2 SVGIG (reference sequence). The junction had 2 bases not matched to a gene; V was cut back by 4 bases and J by 0 bases. The CDR3 coding sequence is TGTGCCTGGAAAACAGGGGACCAAGAGACCCAGTACTTC. Residues: CAWKTGDQETQYF.

This clone was counted a single time. This chain connects TRBV7-2 to TRBJ2-3; TRBD2 aligns across 7 bases. The CDR3 has 15 amino acids. V gave up 5 bases and J gave up 0 bases; unmatched junction bases: 5. The germline gives CDR1 SGHTA, CDR2 FQGNSA. The CDR3 here is CASSIPSGSTDTQYF. The CDR3 bases are TGTGCCAGCAGCATCCCTAGCGGAAGCACAGATACGCAGTATTTT.

The genes are TRBV7-2 and TRBJ1-1, with D possibly being TRBD1 (5 bases). Trimming took 4 bases from V and 5 from J, leaving 14 bases between them. Germline assignment: CDR1 SGHTA and CDR2 FQGNSA. The CDR3 runs 14 residues. CDR3 in DNA: TGTGCCAGCAGCTCAGAAACGGGGGTGACTGAAGCTTTCTTT. As protein: CASSSETGVTEAFF. Using reference TRBV7-2 and TRBJ1-1 for the parts outside the CDR3, the full variable domain is GAGVSQSPSNKVTEKGKDVELRCDPISGHTALYWYRQSLGQGLEFLIYFQGNSAPDKSGLPSDRFSAERTGGSVSTLTIQRTQQEDSAVYLCASSSETGVTEAFFGQGTRLTVV.

For the CDR3, the DNA is TGTGCCAGCAGCGTAGACAGGGCGGCAGCTAATGAAAAACTGTTTTTT. This encodes CASSVDRAAANEKLFF. The gene calls are TRBV7-2 and TRBJ1-4; 7 bases map to TRBD1. The germline V gene has CDR1 SGHTA and CDR2 FQGNSA. This CDR3 region has 16 residues. V trimming: 5 bases; J trimming: 3 bases; junction bases outside the gene matches: 9.

The chain employs TRBV28 and TRBJ1-5, with D maybe TRBD1 (5 bases). The V gene lost 6 bases and the J gene lost 3 bases, with 21 bases spanning the gap. The CDR3 is 17 amino acids. In germline, CDR1 is MDHEN, CDR2 SYDVKM. Here the CDR3 DNA reads TGTGCCAGCAGAACGCGGCAGGCAGGGCCTACCAATCAGCCCCAGCATTTT. It yields the protein CASRTRQAGPTNQPQHF.

The genes are TRBV29-1 and TRBJ1-4, with unresolved D. This CDR3 has 15 residues. V lost 6 bases to trimming and J lost 0 bases, with 14 bases between them. Germline lookup yields CDR1 SQVTM and CDR2 ANQGSEA. CDR3 nucleotide sequence: TGCAGCGTGAGTGGAGAAACGGCAACTAATGAAAAACTGTTTTTT. Its translation is CSVSGETATNEKLFF.

J is TRBJ1-5 and V is TRBV6-5, with D possibly matching TRBD1 (5 bases). This CDR3 comprises 13 residues. V dropped 5 bases and J dropped 3 bases, with 8 bases sitting between them. Germline V CDR1 and CDR2: MNHEY, SVGAGI. The CDR3 region is CASSNRYNQPQHF. For the CDR3, the DNA is TGTGCCAGCAGTAACAGGTACAATCAGCCCCAGCATTTT.

The V gene is TRBV5-4, the J gene TRBJ2-3, with unresolved D. V was shortened by 3 bases and J by 0 bases, with 14 bases between the two germline ends. Germline CDR1 and CDR2: SGHNT and YYREEE (reference sequence). The CDR3 covers 16 residues. The CDR3 here is CASSSTTTTSTDTQYF. In DNA, the CDR3 is TGTGCCAGCAGCTCCACGACCACTACTAGCACAGATACGCAGTATTTT. Full variable domain (missing parts from reference TRBV5-4 and TRBJ2-3): ETGVTQSPTHLIKTRGQQVTLRCSSQSGHNTVSWYQQALGQGPQFIFQYYREEENGRGNFPPRFSGLQFPNYSSELNVNALELDDSALYLCASSSTTTTSTDTQYFGPGTRLTVL.